A single TCR beta chain is shown here with its context. What it binds is unknown. These data belong to a study of CD8 T cells in ankylosing spondylitis. Study outcomes and limitations: Within ankylosing spondylitis blood, a TCR beta motif made up of roughly eight highly homologous variants appeared to be characteristic.

Germline V gene sequence: CDR1 SQVTM, CDR2 ANQGSEA. The CDR3 runs 14 residues. Trimming cost V 5 bases and J 4 bases, with 17 bases left between them. Quantitative molecular-barcoded 5'-RACE generated the TCR beta libraries. MiXCR, applied by TCRdb to the 5' RACE reads, yields one record per CDR3 protein. The table records around 770,000 distinct CDR3 sequences, 15% to 20% of them present only once. The receptor's source is a male donor with ankylosing spondylitis. Sequences were obtained from blood, either unsorted or a sorted T cell fraction (not recorded which). This chain links TRBV29-1 with TRBJ1-2; D gene uncertain. This CDR3 is CSVSTGPTFYGYTF. DNA of the CDR3: TGCAGCGTTTCGACCGGGCCTACTTTCTATGGCTACACCTTC.